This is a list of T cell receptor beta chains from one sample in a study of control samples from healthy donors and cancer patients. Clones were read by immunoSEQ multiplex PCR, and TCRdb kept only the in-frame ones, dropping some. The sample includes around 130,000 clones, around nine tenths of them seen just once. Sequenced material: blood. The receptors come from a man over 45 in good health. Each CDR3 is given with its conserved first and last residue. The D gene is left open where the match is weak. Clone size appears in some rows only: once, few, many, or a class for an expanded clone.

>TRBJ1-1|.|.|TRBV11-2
CASSPTGGGENTEAFF
TGTGCCAGCAGCCCGACGGGGGGAGGGGAGAACACTGAAGCTTTCTTT
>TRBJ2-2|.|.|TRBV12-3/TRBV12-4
CASSRVAGELFF
TGTGCCAGCAGTAGAGTAGCCGGGGAGCTGTTTTTT
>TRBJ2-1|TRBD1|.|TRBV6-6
CASSKLGTGRLNEQFF
TGTGCCAGCAGCAAACTGGGGACAGGGCGTCTAAATGAGCAGTTCTTC
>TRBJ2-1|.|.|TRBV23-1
CASNTNEQFF
TGCGCCAGCAACACCAATGAGCAGTTCTTC
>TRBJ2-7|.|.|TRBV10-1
CASRQDMAYEQYF
TGCGCCAGCAGGCAAGACATGGCCTACGAGCAGTACTTC
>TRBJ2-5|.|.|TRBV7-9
CASSFNSLGTQYF
TGTGCCAGCAGCTTTAACAGTCTCGGGACCCAGTACTTC
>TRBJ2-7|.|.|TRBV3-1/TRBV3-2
CASSPRVGAPEQYF
TGTGCCAGCAGCCCACGAGTAGGGGCTCCCGAGCAGTACTTC
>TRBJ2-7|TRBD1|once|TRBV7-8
CASSYGQGVFYEQYF
TGTGCCAGCAGTTATGGACAGGGGGTATTCTACGAGCAGTACTTC
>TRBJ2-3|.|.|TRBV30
CAWSAFDDTQYF
TGTGCCTGGAGTGCTTTCGACGATACGCAGTATTTT
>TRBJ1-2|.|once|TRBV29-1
CSVDPRVGSDGYTF
TGCAGCGTTGACCCCAGGGTGGGGTCGGATGGCTACACCTTC
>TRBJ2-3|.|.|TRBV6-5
CASTAAGDADTQYF
TGTGCCAGCACCGCGGCAGGGGATGCAGATACGCAGTATTTT
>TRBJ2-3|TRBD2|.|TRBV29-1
CSVQGLAGFSGDTQYF
TGCAGCGTTCAGGGACTAGCGGGGTTTTCGGGGGATACGCAGTATTTT
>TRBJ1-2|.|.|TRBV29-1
CSVERGDRYTF
TGCAGCGTTGAACGGGGGGATCGCTACACCTTC
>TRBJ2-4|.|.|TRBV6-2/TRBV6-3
CASSYSLLVGGNIQYF
TGTGCCAGCAGTTATTCTCTGTTGGTCGGGGGAAACATTCAGTACTTC
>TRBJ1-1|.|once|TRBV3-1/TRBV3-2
CASSQWAGEAFF
TGTGCCAGCAGCCAATGGGCAGGGGAAGCTTTCTTT
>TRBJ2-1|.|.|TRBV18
CASSIGQYNEQFF
TGTGCCAGCTCAATCGGACAGTACAATGAGCAGTTCTTC
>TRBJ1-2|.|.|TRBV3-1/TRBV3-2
CASSRSDRATSVGYTF
TGTGCCAGCAGCCGCTCTGACCGGGCCACGAGCGTGGGCTACACCTTC
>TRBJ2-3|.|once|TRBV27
CASSQRTDTQYF
TGTGCCAGCAGCCAGCGCACAGATACGCAGTATTTT
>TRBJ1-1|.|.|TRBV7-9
CASSFWTDTEAFF
TGTGCCAGCAGCTTTTGGACAGACACTGAAGCTTTCTTT
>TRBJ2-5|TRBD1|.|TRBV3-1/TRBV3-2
CASSLTGQGPDQETQYF
TGTGCCAGCAGCCTCACAGGACAGGGACCCGACCAAGAGACCCAGTACTTC
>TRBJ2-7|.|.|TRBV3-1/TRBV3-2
CASSLRTTGNYEQYF
TGTGCCAGCAGCCTTCGGACCACAGGGAACTACGAGCAGTACTTC
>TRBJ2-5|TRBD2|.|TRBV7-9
CASSLGTSGGETQYF
TGTGCCAGCAGCTTAGGGACTAGCGGGGGAGAGACCCAGTACTTC
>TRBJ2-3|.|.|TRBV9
CASSEQVSSDTQYF
TGTGCCAGCAGCGAACAGGTTTCGTCAGATACGCAGTATTTT